These 5 T cell receptor beta chains came from one sample sequenced in a study of Graves' ophthalmopathy and Graves' hyperthyroidism. RNA transcripts served as template for amplifying TCR beta CDR3 sequences. An opening RT-PCR round employed HTBI primers and preceded a second-round multiplex PCR. TCRdb recomputed calls from the multiplex PCR reads with MiXCR, one row per CDR3 protein. There are 200,000 to 250,000 distinct CDR3 sequences in the sample; under 30% occur only once, and approximately 9.6% lies in the top ten. Specimen: peripheral blood. The receptors come from a man aged 50-59 years with Graves' ophthalmopathy.

In this sample, this clonotype turned up many times. The CDR3 DNA sequence: TGTGCCAGCAGCTCGGACAGGGGATCCCGAGCCTACGAGCAGTACTTC. It is translated as CASSSDRGSRAYEQYF. The genes are TRBV7-9 and TRBJ2-7; 9 nucleotides align to TRBD1. The CDR3 sequence is 16 residues long. J gave up 2 bases and V 4 bases, and 9 bases lay outside the gene matches. CDR1 and CDR2 from the germline V gene are SEHNR and FQNEAQ (reference sequence).

The CDR3 loop is CSVGDLRAEAFF. The CDR3 DNA is TGCAGCGTCGGGGACCTGCGGGCTGAAGCTTTCTTT. The rearrangement joins TRBV29-1 to TRBJ1-1; perhaps TRBD1 as D (5 bases). Trimming took 6 bases from V and 6 from J, leaving 14 bases between them. The CDR3 sequence is 12 residues long. Germline values: CDR1 SQVTM, CDR2 ANQGSEA.

This rearrangement joins TRBV6-2 or TRBV6-3 to TRBJ2-2; 14 bases fit TRBD2. From germline, CDR1 is MNHEY and CDR2 SVGEGT. Trimming removed 4 bases from V and 9 bases from J; junction bases left unmatched: 7. The CDR3 runs to 16 residues. The CDR3 DNA follows: TGTGCCAGCAGTTCCGAGGGACTAGCGGGAGAAAGGGAGCTGTTTTTT. Its protein product is CASSSEGLAGERELFF.

The CDR3 region has the DNA TGCAGCGTTGTGCGGGGGGACTACGAGCAGTACTTC. Amino acid sequence: CSVVRGDYEQYF. The rearrangement uses TRBV29-1 and TRBJ2-7; 8 bases line up with TRBD2. Losses at the gene ends were 4 bases for V and 3 bases for J; bases not matched to a gene: 2. CDR1 is SQVTM and CDR2 is ANQGSEA in the germline V gene. CDR3 size: 12 residues.

Ten or more counts support this clonotype. V and J are TRBV11-2 and TRBJ2-7, with TRBD2 matching over 10 bases. The V and J ends lost 4 bases and 0 bases, in that order; junction bases with no gene match: 3. Germline V gives CDR1 SGHAT, CDR2 FQNNGV. There are 15 residues in the CDR3. Here the CDR3 DNA reads TGTGCCAGCAGCTGGGGGACTAGCGACTCCTACGAGCAGTACTTC. This translates into CASSWGTSDSYEQYF. The variable domain in full, completed from reference TRBV11-2 and TRBJ2-7, reads EAGVAQSPRYKIIEKRQSVAFWCNPISGHATLYWYQQILGQGPKLLIQFQNNGVVDDSQLPKDRFSAERLKGVDSTLKIQPAKLEDSAVYLCASSWGTSDSYEQYFGPGTRLTVT.